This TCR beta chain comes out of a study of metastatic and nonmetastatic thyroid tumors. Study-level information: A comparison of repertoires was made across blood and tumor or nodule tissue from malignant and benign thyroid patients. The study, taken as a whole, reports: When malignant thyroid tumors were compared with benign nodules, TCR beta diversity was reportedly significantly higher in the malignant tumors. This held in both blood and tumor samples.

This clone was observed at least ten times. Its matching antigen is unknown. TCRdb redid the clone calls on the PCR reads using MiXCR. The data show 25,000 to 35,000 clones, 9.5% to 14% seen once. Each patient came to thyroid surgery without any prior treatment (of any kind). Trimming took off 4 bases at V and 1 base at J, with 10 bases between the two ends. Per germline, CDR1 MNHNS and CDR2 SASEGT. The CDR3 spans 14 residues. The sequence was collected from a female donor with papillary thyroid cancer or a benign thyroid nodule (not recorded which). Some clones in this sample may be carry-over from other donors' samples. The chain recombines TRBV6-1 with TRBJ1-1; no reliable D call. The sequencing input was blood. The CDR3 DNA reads TGTGCCAGCAGTGTAGTCGAGGCGAACACTGAAGCTTTCTTT. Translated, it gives CASSVVEANTEAFF.